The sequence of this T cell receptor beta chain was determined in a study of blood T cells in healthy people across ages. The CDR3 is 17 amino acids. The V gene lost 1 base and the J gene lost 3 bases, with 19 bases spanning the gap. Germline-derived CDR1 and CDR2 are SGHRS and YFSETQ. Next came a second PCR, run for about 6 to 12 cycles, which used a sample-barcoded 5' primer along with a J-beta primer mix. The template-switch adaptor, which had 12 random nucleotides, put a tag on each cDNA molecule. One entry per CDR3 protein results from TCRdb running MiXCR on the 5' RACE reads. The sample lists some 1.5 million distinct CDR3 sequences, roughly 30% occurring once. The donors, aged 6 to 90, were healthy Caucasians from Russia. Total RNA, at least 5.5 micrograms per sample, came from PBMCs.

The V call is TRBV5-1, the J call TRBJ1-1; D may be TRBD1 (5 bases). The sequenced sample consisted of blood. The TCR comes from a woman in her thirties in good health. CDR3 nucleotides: TGCGCCAGCAGCTTGTCTCCGGGGGTTACGTTGGACACTGAAGCTTTCTTT. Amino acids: CASSLSPGVTLDTEAFF.